The rows below give T cell receptor beta chains drawn from one sample of a study of blood T cell repertoires in COVID-19. Method: immunoSEQ multiplex PCR; TCRdb's copy keeps in-frame clones and lacks some. The table records under 200,000 clones, approximately 87% of them present only once. Source material: peripheral blood. The receptor set was obtained from a middle-aged man with active or convalescent COVID-19. The CDR3 runs from the conserved cysteine through the conserved F or W. The D gene is left open where the match is weak. Clone size appears in some rows only: once, few, many, or a class for an expanded clone.

V,size,J,D,DNA,CDR3
TRBV15,-,TRBJ1-2,-,TGTGCCACCAGCAGAGGCGGGAGCACGGGCTATGGCTACACCTTC,CATSRGGSTGYGYTF
TRBV5-5,-,TRBJ1-4,-,TGTGCCAGCAGCTTGGCAGTAAATGAAAAACTGTTTTTT,CASSLAVNEKLFF
TRBV6-5,-,TRBJ1-5,-,TGTGCCAGCACCCTATCGGGCAATCAGCCCCAGCATTTT,CASTLSGNQPQHF
TRBV14,-,TRBJ1-1,TRBD1,TGTGCCAGCAGCTTACGACAGGGATGGGGCAACACTGAAGCTTTCTTT,CASSLRQGWGNTEAFF
TRBV4-3,-,TRBJ1-2,TRBD1,TGCGCCAGCAGCCAAGTAGGGACAGGGGCCACTAACTATGGCTACACCTTC,CASSQVGTGATNYGYTF
TRBV5-1,-,TRBJ1-1,TRBD1,TGCGCCAGCAGCTCGCCGGGACAGCACACTGAAGCTTTCTTT,CASSSPGQHTEAFF
TRBV7-2,-,TRBJ2-6,-,TGTGCCAGCAGCTTAAGCGGTGGGGCCAACGTCCTGACTTTC,CASSLSGGANVLTF
TRBV6-5,-,TRBJ2-7,TRBD1,TGTGCCAGCAGCCGTGGACAGGGCTCTCTCCCCGAGCAGTACTTC,CASSRGQGSLPEQYF
TRBV10-1,-,TRBJ1-4,-,TGCGCCAGCAGTGCCCAAAGGGGGGAAAAACTGTTTTTT,CASSAQRGEKLFF
TRBV4-1,once,TRBJ1-3,TRBD1,TGCGCCAGCAGCCTCGGGGGACAGGGGGACACCATATATTTT,CASSLGGQGDTIYF
TRBV11-3,-,TRBJ1-1,-,TGTGCCAGCAGCTCAGGGGCATTGACTGAAGCTTTCTTT,CASSSGALTEAFF
TRBV4-2,-,TRBJ2-1,-,TGTGCCAGCAGCCAAGATAGCGATAGCTCCTACAATGAGCAGTTCTTC,CASSQDSDSSYNEQFF
TRBV6-5,-,TRBJ1-1,-,TGTGCCAGCAGGGGGAGGGGGGACACTGAAGCTTTCTTT,CASRGRGDTEAFF
TRBV30,few,TRBJ2-7,-,TGTGCCTGGAGTGCAGAGGGGGATACGGCCGAGCAGTACTTC,CAWSAEGDTAEQYF
TRBV2,few,TRBJ1-1,-,TGTGCCAGCAGTCAGCTTGAGGACACTGAAGCTTTCTTT,CASSQLEDTEAFF
TRBV10-3,-,TRBJ1-2,-,TGTGCCATCAGTGATCTCGCGGGAAGCTATGGCTACACCTTC,CAISDLAGSYGYTF
TRBV15,once,TRBJ2-7,-,TGTGCCACCAGCAGAGTGGAGGCACGCGAGCAGTACTTC,CATSRVEAREQYF
TRBV5-4,-,TRBJ1-1,-,TGTGCCAGCAGCTCGGGACAGAACACTGAAGCTTTCTTT,CASSSGQNTEAFF
TRBV7-9,once,TRBJ2-2,-,TGTGCCAGCAGCTTAGTTAAGGGAGGTCCCGGGGAGCTGTTTTTT,CASSLVKGGPGELFF
TRBV12-3/TRBV12-4,-,TRBJ1-1,-,TGTGCCAGCACTGACGGGACATATGAAGCTTTCTTT,CASTDGTYEAFF
TRBV3-1/TRBV3-2,-,TRBJ1-3,-,TGTGCCAGCAAACCCGGCGGGGGGGGCCCGATCTCTGGAAACACCATATATTTT,CASKPGGGGPISGNTIYF
TRBV4-3,-,TRBJ1-2,-,TGCGCCAGCAGCCAAGAAGAGGGTTATGGCTACACCTTC,CASSQEEGYGYTF
TRBV3-1/TRBV3-2,-,TRBJ2-1,TRBD2,TGTGCCAGCAGCCAAGGGCTAGCGGGGGTGGATGAGCAGTTCTTC,CASSQGLAGVDEQFF
TRBV7-2,-,TRBJ1-3,TRBD1,TGTGCCAGCAGCTTAGTCGGGGAGACAGGGCGAAGTTCTGGAAACACCATATATTTT,CASSLVGETGRSSGNTIYF
TRBV15,-,TRBJ1-2,-,TGTGCCACCAGCATGCTCAGGGAAACCTATGGCTACACCTTC,CATSMLRETYGYTF
TRBV15,-,TRBJ2-7,-,TGTGCCACCAGCAGGGGGAGTGTCCCCTACGAGCAGTACTTC,CATSRGSVPYEQYF
TRBV4-3,-,TRBJ2-7,-,TGCGCCAGCAGCCAGCTCCCCAGGGGCGAGCAGTACTTC,CASSQLPRGEQYF
TRBV9,-,TRBJ2-5,TRBD2,TGTGCCAGCAGCCCGGGACTAGCGGGGAAAGAGACCCAGTACTTC,CASSPGLAGKETQYF
TRBV18,-,TRBJ1-5,-,TGTGCCAGCTCACTATCGGCAGGGAATAGCAATCAGCCCCAGCATTTT,CASSLSAGNSNQPQHF
TRBV14,few,TRBJ1-6,-,TGTGCCAGCAGCCAAGAGGGCCTCTATAATTCACCCCTCCACTTT,CASSQEGLYNSPLHF
TRBV18,once,TRBJ1-2,-,TGTGCCAGCTCATCCATAGGCAGGGACTATGGCTACACCTTC,CASSSIGRDYGYTF
TRBV2,once,TRBJ1-6,TRBD1,TGTGCCAGCAGGCGGACAGGGTGGAATTCACCCCTCCACTTT,CASRRTGWNSPLHF
TRBV19,-,TRBJ1-3,TRBD1,TGTGCCAGCGCGGTGGACAGGAGGGCTGGAAACACCATATATTTT,CASAVDRRAGNTIYF
TRBV6-5,-,TRBJ1-4,-,TGTGCCAGCAGTATACAGGGTCGTGAAAAACTGTTTTTT,CASSIQGREKLFF
TRBV30,once,TRBJ1-2,TRBD1,TGTGCCTGGAGTGTACGGCGACAGGGCCCCTACTATGGCTACACCTTC,CAWSVRRQGPYYGYTF
TRBV5-1,-,TRBJ1-6,-,TGCGCCAGCAGACGGGACACCTATAATAATTCACCCCTCCACTTT,CASRRDTYNNSPLHF
TRBV5-1,-,TRBJ1-2,TRBD1,TGCGCCAGCAGCGTGACAGGGGGTAACTATGGCTACACCTTC,CASSVTGGNYGYTF
TRBV5-1,-,TRBJ1-1,-,TGCGCCAGCAGCTACACGACAGGGAACACTGAAGCTTTCTTT,CASSYTTGNTEAFF
TRBV30,-,TRBJ1-3,TRBD1,TGTGCCTGGAGTACTGGGACAGGGTTCTCTGGAAACACCATATATTTT,CAWSTGTGFSGNTIYF
TRBV7-9,-,TRBJ1-1,-,TGTGCCAGCAGCTTAGATGGGACCGGGGGGGCTTTCTTT,CASSLDGTGGAFF
TRBV5-6,-,TRBJ2-5,TRBD1,TGTGCCAGCAGCCCCGGGACAGAAGAGACCCAGTACTTC,CASSPGTEETQYF
TRBV6-5,-,TRBJ1-6,-,TGTGCCAGCAGTCCACAAATGTCCTATAATTCACCCCTCCACTTT,CASSPQMSYNSPLHF